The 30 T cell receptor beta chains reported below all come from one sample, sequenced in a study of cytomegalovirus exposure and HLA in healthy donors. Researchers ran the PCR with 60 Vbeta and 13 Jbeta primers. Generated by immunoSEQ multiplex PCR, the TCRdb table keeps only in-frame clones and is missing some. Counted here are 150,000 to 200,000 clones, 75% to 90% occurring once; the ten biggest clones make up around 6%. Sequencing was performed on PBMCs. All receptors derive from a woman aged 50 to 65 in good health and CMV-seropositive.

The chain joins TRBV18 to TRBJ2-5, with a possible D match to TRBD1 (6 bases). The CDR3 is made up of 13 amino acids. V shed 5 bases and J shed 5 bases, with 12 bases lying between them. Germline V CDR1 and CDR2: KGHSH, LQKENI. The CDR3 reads CASSAGAGETQYF. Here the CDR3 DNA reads TGTGCCAGCTCAGCAGGGGCCGGGGAGACCCAGTACTTC.

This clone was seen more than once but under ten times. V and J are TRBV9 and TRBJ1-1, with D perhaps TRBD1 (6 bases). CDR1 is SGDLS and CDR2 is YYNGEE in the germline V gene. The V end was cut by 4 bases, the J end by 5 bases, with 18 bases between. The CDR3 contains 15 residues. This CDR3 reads CASSSRGGPQTEAFF. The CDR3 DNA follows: TGTGCCAGCAGCTCTCGCGGGGGGCCCCAAACTGAAGCTTTCTTT.

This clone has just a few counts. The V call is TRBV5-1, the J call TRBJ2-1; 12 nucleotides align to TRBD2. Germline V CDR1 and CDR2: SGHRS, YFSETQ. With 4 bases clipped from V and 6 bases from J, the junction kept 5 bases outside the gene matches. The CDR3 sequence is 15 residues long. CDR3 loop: CASSQTSGGVNEQFF. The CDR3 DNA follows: TGCGCCAGCAGCCAGACTAGCGGGGGAGTCAATGAGCAGTTCTTC.

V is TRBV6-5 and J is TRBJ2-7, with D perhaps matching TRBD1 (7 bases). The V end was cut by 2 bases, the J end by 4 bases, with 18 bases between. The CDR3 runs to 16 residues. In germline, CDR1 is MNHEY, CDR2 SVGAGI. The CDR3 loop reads CASSYALEGALYEQYF. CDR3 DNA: TGTGCCAGCAGTTACGCCCTGGAGGGGGCTCTATACGAGCAGTACTTC.

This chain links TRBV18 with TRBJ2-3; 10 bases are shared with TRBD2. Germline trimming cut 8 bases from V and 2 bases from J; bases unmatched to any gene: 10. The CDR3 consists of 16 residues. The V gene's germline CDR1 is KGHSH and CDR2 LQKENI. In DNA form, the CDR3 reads TGTGCCAGCAAAAAGGTTGGACTAGCGGACACAGATACGCAGTATTTT. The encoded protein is CASKKVGLADTDTQYF.

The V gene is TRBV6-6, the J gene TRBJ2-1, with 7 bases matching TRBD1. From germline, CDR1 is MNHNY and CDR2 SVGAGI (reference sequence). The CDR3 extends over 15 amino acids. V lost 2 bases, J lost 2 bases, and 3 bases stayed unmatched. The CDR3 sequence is CASSYGQDPYNEQFF. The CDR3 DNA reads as TGTGCCAGCAGTTACGGACAGGATCCCTACAATGAGCAGTTCTTC.

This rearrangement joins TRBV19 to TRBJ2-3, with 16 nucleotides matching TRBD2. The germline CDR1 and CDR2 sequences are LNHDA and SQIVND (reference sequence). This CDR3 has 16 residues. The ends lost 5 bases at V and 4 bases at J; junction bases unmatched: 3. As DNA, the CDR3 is TGTGCCAGTAGTGTTGGGACTAGCGGGAGGGCAGATACGCAGTATTTT. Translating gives CASSVGTSGRADTQYF.

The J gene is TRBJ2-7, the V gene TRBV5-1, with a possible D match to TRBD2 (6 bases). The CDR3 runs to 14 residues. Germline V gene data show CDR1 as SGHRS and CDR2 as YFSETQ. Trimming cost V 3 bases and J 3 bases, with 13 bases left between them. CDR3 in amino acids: CASSSMEGNYEQYF. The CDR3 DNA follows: TGCGCCAGCAGCTCCATGGAGGGTAACTACGAGCAGTACTTC. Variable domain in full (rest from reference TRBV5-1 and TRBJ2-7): KAGVTQTPRYLIKTRGQQVTLSCSPISGHRSVSWYQQTPGQGLQFLFEYFSETQRNKGNFPGRFSGRQFSNSRSEMNVSTLELGDSALYLCASSSMEGNYEQYFGPGTRLTVT.

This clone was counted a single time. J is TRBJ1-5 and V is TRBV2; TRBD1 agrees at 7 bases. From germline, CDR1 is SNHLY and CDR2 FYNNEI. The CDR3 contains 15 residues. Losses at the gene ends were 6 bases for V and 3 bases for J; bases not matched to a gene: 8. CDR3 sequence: CASRRQGLSNQPQHF. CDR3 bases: TGTGCCAGCAGAAGACAGGGCCTCTCCAATCAGCCCCAGCATTTT.

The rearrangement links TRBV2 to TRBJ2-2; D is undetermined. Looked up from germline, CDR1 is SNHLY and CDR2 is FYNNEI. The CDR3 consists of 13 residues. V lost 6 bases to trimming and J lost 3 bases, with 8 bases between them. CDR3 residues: CASRPDDTGELFF. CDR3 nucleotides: TGTGCCAGCAGACCAGATGACACCGGGGAGCTGTTTTTT.

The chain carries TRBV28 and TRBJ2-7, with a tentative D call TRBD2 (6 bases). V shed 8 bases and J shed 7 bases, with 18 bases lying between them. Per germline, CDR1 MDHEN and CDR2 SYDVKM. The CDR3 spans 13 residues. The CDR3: CASHEGRHTEQYF. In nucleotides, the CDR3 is TGTGCCAGCCACGAGGGGAGGCATACGGAGCAGTACTTC.

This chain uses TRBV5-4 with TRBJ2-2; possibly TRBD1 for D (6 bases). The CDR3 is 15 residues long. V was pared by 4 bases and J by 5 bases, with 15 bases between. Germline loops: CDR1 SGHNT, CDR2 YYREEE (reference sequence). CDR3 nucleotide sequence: TGTGCCAGCAGCGGGGAACAGGGTAATACCGGGGAGCTGTTTTTT. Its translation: CASSGEQGNTGELFF.

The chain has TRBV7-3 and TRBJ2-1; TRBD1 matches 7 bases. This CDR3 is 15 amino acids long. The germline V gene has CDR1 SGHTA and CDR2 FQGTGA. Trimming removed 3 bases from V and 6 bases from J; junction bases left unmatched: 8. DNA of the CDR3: TGTGCCAGCAGCTTGAGGGGACAGAGGTCCAATGAGCAGTTCTTC. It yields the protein CASSLRGQRSNEQFF.

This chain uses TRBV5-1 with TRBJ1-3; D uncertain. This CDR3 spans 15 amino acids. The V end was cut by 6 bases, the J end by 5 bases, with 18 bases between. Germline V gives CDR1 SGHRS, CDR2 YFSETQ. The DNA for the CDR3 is TGCGCCAGCACCAGCGAGGGCCTAGGGAGAAACACCATATATTTT. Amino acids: CASTSEGLGRNTIYF.

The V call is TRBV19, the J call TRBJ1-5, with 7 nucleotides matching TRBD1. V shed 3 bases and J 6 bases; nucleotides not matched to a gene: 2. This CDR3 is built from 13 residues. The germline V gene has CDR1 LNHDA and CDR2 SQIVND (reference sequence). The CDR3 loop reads CASSIDRAQPQHF. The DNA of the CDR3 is TGTGCCAGTAGTATTGACAGGGCTCAGCCCCAGCATTTT.

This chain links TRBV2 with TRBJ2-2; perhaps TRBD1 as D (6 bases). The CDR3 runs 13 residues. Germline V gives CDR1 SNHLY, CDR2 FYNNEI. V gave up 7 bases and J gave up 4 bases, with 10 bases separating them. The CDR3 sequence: CASTEGVTGELFF. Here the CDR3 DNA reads TGTGCCAGCACCGAGGGGGTCACCGGGGAGCTGTTTTTT.

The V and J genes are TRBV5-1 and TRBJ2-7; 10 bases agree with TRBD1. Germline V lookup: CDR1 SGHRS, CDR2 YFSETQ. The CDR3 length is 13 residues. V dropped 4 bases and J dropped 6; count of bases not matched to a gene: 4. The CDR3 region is CASSHGQGVEQYF. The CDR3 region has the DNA TGCGCCAGCAGCCATGGACAGGGGGTCGAGCAGTACTTC.

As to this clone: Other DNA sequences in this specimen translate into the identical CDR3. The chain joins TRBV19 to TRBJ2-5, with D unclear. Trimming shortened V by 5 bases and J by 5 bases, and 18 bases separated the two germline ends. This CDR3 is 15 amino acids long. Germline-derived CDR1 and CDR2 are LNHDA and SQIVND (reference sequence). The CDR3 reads CASSPHVRLWETQYF. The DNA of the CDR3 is TGTGCCAGTAGTCCTCACGTGAGGTTATGGGAGACCCAGTACTTC.

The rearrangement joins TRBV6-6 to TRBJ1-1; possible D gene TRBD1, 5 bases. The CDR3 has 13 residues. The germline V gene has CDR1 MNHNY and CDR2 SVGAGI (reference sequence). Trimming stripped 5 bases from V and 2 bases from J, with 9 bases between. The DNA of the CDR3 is TGTGCCAGCAGTCAAGACAGAAACACTGAAGCTTTCTTT. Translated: CASSQDRNTEAFF.

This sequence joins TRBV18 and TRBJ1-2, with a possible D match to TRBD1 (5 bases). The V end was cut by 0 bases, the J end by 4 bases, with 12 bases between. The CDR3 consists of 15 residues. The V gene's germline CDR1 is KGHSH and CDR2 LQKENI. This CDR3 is CASSPPGLTSYGYTF. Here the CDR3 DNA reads TGTGCCAGCTCACCACCGGGACTTACCTCCTATGGCTACACCTTC.

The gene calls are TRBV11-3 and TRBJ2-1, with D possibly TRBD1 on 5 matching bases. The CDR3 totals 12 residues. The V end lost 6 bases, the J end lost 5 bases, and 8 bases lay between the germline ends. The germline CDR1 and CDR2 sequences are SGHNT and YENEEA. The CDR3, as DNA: TGTGCCAGCAGTTCGACAGACAATGAGCAGTTCTTC. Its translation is CASSSTDNEQFF.

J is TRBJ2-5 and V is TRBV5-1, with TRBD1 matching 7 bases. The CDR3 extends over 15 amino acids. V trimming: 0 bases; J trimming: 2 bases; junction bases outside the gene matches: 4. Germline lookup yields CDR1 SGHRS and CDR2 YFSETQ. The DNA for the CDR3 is TGCGCCAGCAGCTTGGAAGGGGGCGTTCAAGAGACCCAGTACTTC. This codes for CASSLEGGVQETQYF.

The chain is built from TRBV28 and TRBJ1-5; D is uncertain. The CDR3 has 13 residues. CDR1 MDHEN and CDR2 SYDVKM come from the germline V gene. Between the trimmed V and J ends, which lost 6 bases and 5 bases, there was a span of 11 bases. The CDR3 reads CASSSSGYQPQHF. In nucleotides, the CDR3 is TGTGCCAGCAGCTCAAGCGGCTATCAGCCCCAGCATTTT.

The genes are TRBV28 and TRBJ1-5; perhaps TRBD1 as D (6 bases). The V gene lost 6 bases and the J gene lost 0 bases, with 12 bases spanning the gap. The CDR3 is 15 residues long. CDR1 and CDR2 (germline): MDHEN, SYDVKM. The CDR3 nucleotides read TGTGCCAGCAGCCCCGGGACAACTAGCAATCAGCCCCAGCATTTT. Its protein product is CASSPGTTSNQPQHF.

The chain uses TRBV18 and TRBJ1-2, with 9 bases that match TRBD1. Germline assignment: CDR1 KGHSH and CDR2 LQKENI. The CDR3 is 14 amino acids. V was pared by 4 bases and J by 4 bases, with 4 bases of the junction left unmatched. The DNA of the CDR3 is TGTGCCAGCTCACGGGGGACAGGGAGCTATGGCTACACCTTC. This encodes CASSRGTGSYGYTF.

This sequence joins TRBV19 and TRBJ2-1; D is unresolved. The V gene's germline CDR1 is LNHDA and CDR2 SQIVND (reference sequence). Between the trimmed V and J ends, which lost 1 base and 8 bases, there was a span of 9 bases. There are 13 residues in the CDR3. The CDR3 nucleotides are TGTGCCAGTAGTATAGGACTCGAGGATGAGCAGTTCTTC. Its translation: CASSIGLEDEQFF.

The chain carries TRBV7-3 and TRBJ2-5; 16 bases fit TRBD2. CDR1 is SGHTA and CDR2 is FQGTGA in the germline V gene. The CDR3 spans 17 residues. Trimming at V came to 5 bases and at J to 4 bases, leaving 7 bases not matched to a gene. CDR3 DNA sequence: TGTGCCAGCAGCCCAGGGACTAGCGGGAGGGGTTCAGAGACCCAGTACTTC. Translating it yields CASSPGTSGRGSETQYF. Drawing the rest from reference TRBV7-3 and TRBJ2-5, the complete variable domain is GAGVSQTPSNKVTEKGKYVELRCDPISGHTALYWYRQSLGQGPEFLIYFQGTGAADDSGLPNDRFFAVRPEGSVSTLKIQRTERGDSAVYLCASSPGTSGRGSETQYFGPGTRLLVL.

CDR3 bases: TGTGCCAGCAGCCAGCCAACAGGGGAGAGGGGCTACACCTTC. It is translated as CASSQPTGERGYTF. This chain joins TRBV6-1 and TRBJ1-2, with 7 bases identical to TRBD1. Germline CDR1 and CDR2: MNHNS and SASEGT. V trimming: 6 bases; J trimming: 8 bases; junction bases outside the gene matches: 12. The CDR3 has 14 residues.

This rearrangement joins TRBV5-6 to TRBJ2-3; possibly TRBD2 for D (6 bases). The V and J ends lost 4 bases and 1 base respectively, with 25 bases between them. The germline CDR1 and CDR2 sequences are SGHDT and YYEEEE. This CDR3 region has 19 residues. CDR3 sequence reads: CASSPRGGASLRGTDTQYF. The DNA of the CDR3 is TGTGCCAGCAGCCCACGGGGCGGGGCCTCCCTTAGGGGCACAGATACGCAGTATTTT.

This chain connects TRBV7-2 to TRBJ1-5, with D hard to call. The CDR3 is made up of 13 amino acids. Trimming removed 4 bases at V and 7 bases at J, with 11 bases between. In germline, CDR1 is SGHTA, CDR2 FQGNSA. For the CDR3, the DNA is TGTGCCAGCAGCTCCGCTTACGGGCAGCCCCAGCATTTT. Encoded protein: CASSSAYGQPQHF.